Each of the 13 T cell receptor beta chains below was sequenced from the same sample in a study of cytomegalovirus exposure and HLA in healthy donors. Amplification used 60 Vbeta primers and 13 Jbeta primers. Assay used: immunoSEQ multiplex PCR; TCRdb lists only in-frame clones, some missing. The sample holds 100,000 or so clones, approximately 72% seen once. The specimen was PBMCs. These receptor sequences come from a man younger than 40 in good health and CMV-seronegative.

Here the CDR3 DNA reads TGTGCCAGCACCCCGGGACAGCAAGAGACCCAGTACTTC. It yields the protein CASTPGQQETQYF. The chain joins TRBV28 to TRBJ2-5; 7 positions match TRBD1. Germline V gene lookup returns CDR1 MDHEN and CDR2 SYDVKM. CDR3 length equals 13 residues. V lost 7 bases to trimming and J lost 2 bases; unmatched junction nucleotides: 4.

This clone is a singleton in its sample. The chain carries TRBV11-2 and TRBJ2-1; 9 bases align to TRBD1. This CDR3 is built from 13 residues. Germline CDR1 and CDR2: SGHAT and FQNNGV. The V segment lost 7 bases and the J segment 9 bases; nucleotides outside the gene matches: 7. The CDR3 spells CASTTGTGFEQFF. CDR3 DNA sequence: TGTGCCAGCACCACAGGGACAGGGTTTGAGCAGTTCTTC.

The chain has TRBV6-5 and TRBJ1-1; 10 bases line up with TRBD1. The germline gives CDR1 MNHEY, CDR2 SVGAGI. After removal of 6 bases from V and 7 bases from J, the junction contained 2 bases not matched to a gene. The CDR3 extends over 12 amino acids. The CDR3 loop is CASRRTGGEAFF. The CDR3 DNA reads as TGTGCCAGCAGACGGACAGGGGGTGAAGCTTTCTTT.

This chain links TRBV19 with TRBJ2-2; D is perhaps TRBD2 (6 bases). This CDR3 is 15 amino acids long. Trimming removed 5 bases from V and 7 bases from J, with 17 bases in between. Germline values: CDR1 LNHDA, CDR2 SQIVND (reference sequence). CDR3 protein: CASSSAGGLIGELFF. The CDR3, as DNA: TGTGCCAGTAGTTCGGCCGGGGGTTTAATCGGGGAGCTGTTTTTT.

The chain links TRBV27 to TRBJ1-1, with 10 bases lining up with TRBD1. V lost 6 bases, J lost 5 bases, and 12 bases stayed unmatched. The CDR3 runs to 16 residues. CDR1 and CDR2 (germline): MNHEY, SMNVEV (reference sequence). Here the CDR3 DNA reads TGTGCCAGCAGCGCCGTGGGACAGGGGTGGGGGACTGAAGCTTTCTTT. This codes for CASSAVGQGWGTEAFF.

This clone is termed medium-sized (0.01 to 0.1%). The CDR3 nucleotides read TGTGCCAGCAGTGAGCCCCCAGGGGAAGGCACAGATACGCAGTATTTT. This codes for CASSEPPGEGTDTQYF. The rearrangement uses TRBV6-1 and TRBJ2-3, with D possibly TRBD1 on 6 matching bases. CDR3 length: 16 amino acids. V gave up 3 bases and J gave up 1 base, with 14 bases separating them. Germline CDR1 reads MNHNS; CDR2 reads SASEGT.

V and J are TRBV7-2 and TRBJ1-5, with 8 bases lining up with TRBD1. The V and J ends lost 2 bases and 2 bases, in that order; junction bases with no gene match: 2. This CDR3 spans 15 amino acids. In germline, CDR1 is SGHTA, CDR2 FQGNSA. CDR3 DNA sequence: TGTGCCAGCAGCTTAAACAGGGGGGGCAATCAGCCCCAGCATTTT. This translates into CASSLNRGGNQPQHF.

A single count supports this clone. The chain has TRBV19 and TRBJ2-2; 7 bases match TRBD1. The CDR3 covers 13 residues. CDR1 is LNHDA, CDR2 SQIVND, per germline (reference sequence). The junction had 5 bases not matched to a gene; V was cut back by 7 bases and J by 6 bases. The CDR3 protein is CASTQGTAGELFF. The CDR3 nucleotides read TGTGCCAGTACGCAAGGGACAGCCGGGGAGCTGTTTTTT. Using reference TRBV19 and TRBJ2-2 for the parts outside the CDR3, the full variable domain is DGGITQSPKYLFRKEGQNVTLSCEQNLNHDAMYWYRQDPGQGLRLIYYSQIVNDFQKGDIAEGYSVSREKKESFPLTVTSAQKNPTAFYLCASTQGTAGELFFGEGSRLTVL.

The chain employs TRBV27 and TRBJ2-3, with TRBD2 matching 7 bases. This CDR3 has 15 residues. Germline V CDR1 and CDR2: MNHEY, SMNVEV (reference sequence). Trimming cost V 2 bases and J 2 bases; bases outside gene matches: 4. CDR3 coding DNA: TGTGCCAGCAGTTTAGAAGCGGGGCCCACAGATACGCAGTATTTT. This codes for CASSLEAGPTDTQYF.

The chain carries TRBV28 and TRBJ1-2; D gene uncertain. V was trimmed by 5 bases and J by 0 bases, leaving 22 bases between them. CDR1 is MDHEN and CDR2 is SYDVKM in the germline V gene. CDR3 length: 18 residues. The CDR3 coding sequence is TGTGCCAGCAGTCCCGTCGGCGGTCTATTTTGGGCTAACTATGGCTACACCTTC. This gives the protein CASSPVGGLFWANYGYTF.

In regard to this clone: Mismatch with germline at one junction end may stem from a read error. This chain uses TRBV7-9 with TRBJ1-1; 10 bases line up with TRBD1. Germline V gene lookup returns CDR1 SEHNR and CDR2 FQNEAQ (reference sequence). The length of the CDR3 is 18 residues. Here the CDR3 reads CSSSSTKDRGSLNTEAFF. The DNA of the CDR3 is TGTTCCAGCAGTTCTACTAAGGACAGGGGGTCCCTGAACACTGAAGCTTTCTTT. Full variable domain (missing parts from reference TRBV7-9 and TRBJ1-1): DTGVSQNPRHKITKRGQNVTFRCDPISEHNRLYWYRQTLGQGPEFLTYFQNEAQLEKSRLLSDRFSAERPKGSFSTLEIQRTEQGDSAMYLCSSSSTKDRGSLNTEAFFGQGTRLTVV.

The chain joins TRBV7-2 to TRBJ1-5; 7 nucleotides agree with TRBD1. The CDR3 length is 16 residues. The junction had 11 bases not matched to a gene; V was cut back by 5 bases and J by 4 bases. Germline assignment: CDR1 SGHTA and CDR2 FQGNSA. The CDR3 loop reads CASSNVGDRWNQPQHF. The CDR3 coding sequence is TGTGCCAGCAGCAACGTTGGGGACAGATGGAATCAGCCCCAGCATTTT.

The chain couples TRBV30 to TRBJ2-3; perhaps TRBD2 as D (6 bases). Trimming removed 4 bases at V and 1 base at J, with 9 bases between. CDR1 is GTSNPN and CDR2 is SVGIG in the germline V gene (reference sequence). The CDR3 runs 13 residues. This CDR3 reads CAWTTGGTDTQYF. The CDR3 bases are TGTGCCTGGACTACGGGGGGCACAGATACGCAGTATTTT.